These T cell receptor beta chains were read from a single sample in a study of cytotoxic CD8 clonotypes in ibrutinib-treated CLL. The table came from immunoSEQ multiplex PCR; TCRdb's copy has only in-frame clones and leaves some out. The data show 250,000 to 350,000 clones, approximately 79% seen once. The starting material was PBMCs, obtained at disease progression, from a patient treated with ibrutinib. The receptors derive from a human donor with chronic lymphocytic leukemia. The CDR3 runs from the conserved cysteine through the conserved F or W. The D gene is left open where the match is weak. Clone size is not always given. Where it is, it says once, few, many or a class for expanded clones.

CASRALTDVPGYTF,TGTGCCAGCAGAGCACTGACAGACGTCCCTGGCTACACCTTC,-,-,TRBV6-5,TRBJ1-2
CASSFPPDSLNTEAFF,TGTGCCAGCAGCTTCCCGCCGGACAGCCTGAACACTGAAGCTTTCTTT,-,-,TRBV7-8,TRBJ1-1
CASSYGGEGYGYTF,TGTGCCAGCAGTTACGGGGGAGAGGGCTATGGCTACACCTTC,-,-,TRBV6-5,TRBJ1-2
CASSRGLAEVYEQYF,TGTGCCAGCAGCCGAGGTCTGGCAGAAGTCTACGAGCAGTACTTC,-,-,TRBV7-6,TRBJ2-7
CASSLYWPPGWDEQFF,TGTGCCAGCAGTTTATATTGGCCCCCCGGCTGGGATGAGCAGTTCTTC,-,-,TRBV27,TRBJ2-1
CASSKTGWLYNEQFF,TGTGCCAGCAGCAAAACAGGGTGGTTATACAATGAGCAGTTCTTC,-,-,TRBV7-9,TRBJ2-1
CAISVRGRYEQYF,TGTGCCATCAGTGTTAGAGGCCGCTACGAGCAGTACTTC,-,-,TRBV10-3,TRBJ2-7
CASSLQGVGYNEQFF,TGTGCCAGCAGCTTACAGGGGGTGGGGTACAATGAGCAGTTCTTC,TRBD1,once,TRBV11-1,TRBJ2-1
CARYDRDGEKLFF,TGTGCCAGGTATGACAGGGACGGGGAAAAACTGTTTTTT,TRBD1,-,TRBV6-5,TRBJ1-4
CASSPGLAGGYEQYF,TGTGCCAGCAGCCCGGGACTAGCGGGGGGCTACGAGCAGTACTTC,TRBD2,once,TRBV6-6,TRBJ2-7
CATSRDVPYEQYF,TGTGCCACCAGCAGAGATGTACCTTACGAGCAGTACTTC,-,-,TRBV15,TRBJ2-7
CASSPTPWDRAGAFF,TGTGCCAGCAGCCCAACCCCTTGGGACAGGGCCGGGGCTTTCTTT,TRBD1,-,TRBV7-3,TRBJ1-1
CASSQDLAGAYEQYF,TGCGCCAGCAGCCAAGATTTAGCGGGGGCCTACGAGCAGTACTTC,TRBD2,once,TRBV4-3,TRBJ2-7
CASSFQAGSSYNEQFF,TGCGCCAGCAGCTTTCAAGCGGGGAGCTCCTACAATGAGCAGTTCTTC,TRBD2,-,TRBV4-3,TRBJ2-1
CASNLGTGVTDTQYF,TGTGCCAGCAATTTAGGGACAGGGGTTACAGATACGCAGTATTTT,TRBD1,-,TRBV7-2,TRBJ2-3
CATSRDGGHTEAFF,TGTGCCACCAGCAGAGATGGCGGGCACACTGAAGCTTTCTTT,-,-,TRBV15,TRBJ1-1
CASPRRVRGVEDSNQPQHF,TGCGCCAGCCCTCGGAGGGTGAGGGGGGTGGAGGATAGCAATCAGCCCCAGCATTTT,-,-,TRBV5-1,TRBJ1-5
CASSLDSQGSQETQYF,TGTGCCAGCAGCTTGGATTCACAGGGGTCCCAAGAGACCCAGTACTTC,TRBD1,-,TRBV5-6,TRBJ2-5
CASRNTNQETQYF,TGTGCCAGCAGAAATACCAACCAAGAGACCCAGTACTTC,-,once,TRBV6-6,TRBJ2-5
CASSVVEGGSGDTQYF,TGTGCCAGCAGCGTAGTCGAGGGAGGGTCGGGAGATACGCAGTATTTT,TRBD2,-,TRBV9,TRBJ2-3
CASSLNARVKGYEQYF,TGCGCCAGCAGCCTCAACGCTAGGGTAAAAGGCTACGAGCAGTACTTC,-,-,TRBV4-1,TRBJ2-7
CASSLGGEQYF,TGTGCCAGCTCTCTTGGTGGCGAGCAGTACTTC,-,-,TRBV18,TRBJ2-7
CASSFAPPVRETQYF,TGCGCCAGCAGCTTTGCACCCCCAGTTAGGGAGACCCAGTACTTC,-,-,TRBV5-1,TRBJ2-5
CASSLQGLSAYGYTF,TGTGCCAGCAGCTTACAGGGGTTGTCTGCCTATGGCTACACCTTC,-,few,TRBV7-8,TRBJ1-2
CASSLVVGANVLTF,TGTGCCAGCAGCTTGGTAGTTGGGGCCAACGTCCTGACTTTC,-,-,TRBV7-9,TRBJ2-6
CASSLSSNEQFF,TGCGCCAGCAGCTTGAGCAGTAATGAGCAGTTCTTC,-,few,TRBV5-1,TRBJ2-1
CASSAANGASNEKLFF,TGTGCCAGCAGCGCGGCGAACGGGGCCTCTAATGAAAAACTGTTTTTT,-,-,TRBV9,TRBJ1-4
CASSQVPIAGVSYEQYF,TGCGCCAGCAGCCAAGTTCCTATAGCGGGAGTATCCTACGAGCAGTACTTC,TRBD2,-,TRBV4-1,TRBJ2-7
CASSEDHEQYF,TGTGCCAGCAGCGAGGACCACGAGCAGTACTTC,-,few,TRBV5-4,TRBJ2-7
CASSFTWTGSTDTQYF,TGTGCCAGCAGCTTTACCTGGACAGGATCCACAGATACGCAGTATTTT,TRBD1,-,TRBV7-9,TRBJ2-3
CASTGTGWYGYTF,TGTGCCAGCACTGGGACAGGGTGGTATGGCTACACCTTC,TRBD1,-,TRBV9,TRBJ1-2
CAISAVGELFF,TGTGCCATCAGTGCAGTCGGGGAGCTGTTTTTT,-,many,TRBV10-3,TRBJ2-2
CSAARGNPVF,TGCAGTGCTGCTAGGGGAAATCCCGTCTTC,-,-,TRBV20-1,TRBJ2-7
CTSSETSMSSGNTIYF,TGTACCAGCAGTGAAACGTCGATGAGCTCTGGAAACACCATATATTTT,-,-,TRBV6-1,TRBJ1-3
CASRAPGLGQETQYF,TGTGCCAGCAGGGCTCCGGGACTCGGCCAAGAGACCCAGTACTTC,-,-,TRBV6-5,TRBJ2-5
CASSVVGLAGDSEQYF,TGTGCCAGCAGCGTAGTAGGACTAGCGGGAGATTCCGAGCAGTACTTC,TRBD2,-,TRBV7-9,TRBJ2-7
CASSQTWDRLETQYF,TGCGCCAGCAGCCAAACCTGGGACAGACTAGAGACCCAGTACTTC,TRBD1,-,TRBV4-1,TRBJ2-5
CASSPGQGRSGNTIYF,TGTGCCAGCAGTCCAGGACAGGGGCGCTCTGGAAACACCATATATTTT,TRBD1,-,TRBV27,TRBJ1-3
CASSEGTRKYF,TGTGCCAGCAGCGAGGGGACTAGAAAGTATTTT,TRBD2,-,TRBV7-2,TRBJ2-3
CASTPADSPLHF,TGTGCCAGCACCCCGGCAGATTCACCCCTCCACTTT,-,few,TRBV2,TRBJ1-6
CASSKWADNMMASTDTQYF,TGTGCCAGCAGCAAGTGGGCGGATAATATGATGGCTAGCACAGATACGCAGTATTTT,-,-,TRBV21-1,TRBJ2-3
CASSYEGTDPFYF,TGTGCCAGCAGTTACGAAGGCACTGACCCCTTCTACTTC,-,-,TRBV2,TRBJ1-2
CASSLSGTVGTEAFF,TGTGCCAGCAGCCTATCCGGGACAGTGGGAACTGAAGCTTTCTTT,TRBD1,-,TRBV5-4,TRBJ1-1
CASSFAGGLTDTQYF,TGCGCCAGCAGCTTTGCGGGGGGACTGACAGATACGCAGTATTTT,TRBD2,-,TRBV5-1,TRBJ2-3
CASSFLADHYEQYF,TGTGCCAGCAGCTTTCTAGCGGACCACTACGAGCAGTACTTC,TRBD2,-,TRBV5-6,TRBJ2-7
CASSADGATNEKLFF,TGTGCCAGCAGCGCAGACGGAGCAACTAATGAAAAACTGTTTTTT,-,-,TRBV6-1,TRBJ1-4
CATSRDPGAGNSPLHF,TGTGCCACCAGCAGAGATCCGGGGGCGGGCAATTCACCCCTCCACTTT,-,-,TRBV15,TRBJ1-6